This T cell receptor beta chain was identified during a study of T cells of healthy individuals. TCRdb processed the 5' RACE reads anew with MiXCR; each CDR3 protein has one entry. Here the sample spans 50,000 to 55,000 distinct CDR3 sequences, about 15% being singletons. This clonotype was recorded many times. With 5 bases clipped from V and 0 bases from J, the junction kept 6 bases outside the gene matches. The germline V gene encodes CDR1 SQVTM and CDR2 ANQGSEA. The CDR3 is 16 residues long. The chain joins TRBV29-1 to TRBJ2-3; 12 nucleotides agree with TRBD2. The receptor comes from a human donor in good health. CDR3 sequence (DNA): TGCAGCGTTCGGTCTAGCGGGAGGGAAAGCACAGATACGCAGTATTTT. The encoded protein is CSVRSSGRESTDTQYF.